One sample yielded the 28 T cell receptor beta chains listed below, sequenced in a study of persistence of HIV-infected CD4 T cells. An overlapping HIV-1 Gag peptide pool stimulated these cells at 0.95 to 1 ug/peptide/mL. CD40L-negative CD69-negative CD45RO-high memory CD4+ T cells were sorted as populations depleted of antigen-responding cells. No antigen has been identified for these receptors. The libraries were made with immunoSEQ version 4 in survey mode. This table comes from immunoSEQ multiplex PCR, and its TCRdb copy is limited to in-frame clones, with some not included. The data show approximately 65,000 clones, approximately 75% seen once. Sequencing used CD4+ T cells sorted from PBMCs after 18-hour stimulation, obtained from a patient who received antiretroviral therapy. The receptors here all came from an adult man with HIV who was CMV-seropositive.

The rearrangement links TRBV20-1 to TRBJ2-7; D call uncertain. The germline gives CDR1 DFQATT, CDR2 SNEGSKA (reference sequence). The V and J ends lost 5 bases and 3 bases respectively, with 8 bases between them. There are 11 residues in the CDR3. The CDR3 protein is CSAPLNYEQYF. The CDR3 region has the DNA TGCAGTGCTCCTTTAAACTACGAGCAGTACTTC.

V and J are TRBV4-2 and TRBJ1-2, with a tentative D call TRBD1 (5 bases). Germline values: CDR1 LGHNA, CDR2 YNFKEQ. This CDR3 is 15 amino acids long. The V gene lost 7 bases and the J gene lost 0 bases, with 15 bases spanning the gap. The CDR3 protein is CASTPGGASNYGYTF. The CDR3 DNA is TGTGCCAGCACCCCGGGAGGGGCCTCTAACTATGGCTACACCTTC.

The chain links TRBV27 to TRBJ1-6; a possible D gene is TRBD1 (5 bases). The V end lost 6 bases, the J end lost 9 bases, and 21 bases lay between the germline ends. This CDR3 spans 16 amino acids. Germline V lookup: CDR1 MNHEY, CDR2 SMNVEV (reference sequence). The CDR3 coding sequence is TGTGCCAGCAGCCACCCCATTCGGGGGGTGAGTTCACCCCTCCACTTT. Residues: CASSHPIRGVSSPLHF.

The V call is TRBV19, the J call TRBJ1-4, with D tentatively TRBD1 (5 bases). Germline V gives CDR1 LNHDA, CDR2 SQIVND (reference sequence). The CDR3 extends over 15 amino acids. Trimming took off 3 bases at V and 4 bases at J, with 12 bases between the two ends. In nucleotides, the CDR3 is TGTGCCAGTAGTATGGGCAAAGGGGTTAATGAAAAACTGTTTTTT. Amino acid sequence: CASSMGKGVNEKLFF.

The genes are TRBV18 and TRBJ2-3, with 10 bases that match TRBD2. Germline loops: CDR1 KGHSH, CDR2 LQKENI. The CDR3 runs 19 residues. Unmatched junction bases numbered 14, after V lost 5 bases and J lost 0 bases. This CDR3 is CASSSSQLLAGKSTDTQYF. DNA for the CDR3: TGTGCCAGCTCATCCTCCCAGCTACTAGCGGGGAAGAGCACAGATACGCAGTATTTT.

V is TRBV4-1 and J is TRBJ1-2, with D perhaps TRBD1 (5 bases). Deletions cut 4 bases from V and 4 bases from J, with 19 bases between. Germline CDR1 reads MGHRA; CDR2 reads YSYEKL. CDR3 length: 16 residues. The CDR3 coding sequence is TGCGCCAGCAGCCGTCTCGAGCAGGGCAGCCTCTATGGCTACACCTTC. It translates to CASSRLEQGSLYGYTF.

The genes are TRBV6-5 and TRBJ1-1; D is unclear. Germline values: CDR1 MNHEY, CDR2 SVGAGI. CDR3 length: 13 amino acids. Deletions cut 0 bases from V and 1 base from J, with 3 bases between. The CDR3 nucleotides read TGTGCCAGCAGTTACTCAAGGAACACTGAAGCTTTCTTT. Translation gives CASSYSRNTEAFF.

Here the CDR3 reads CASSQDRAGGIISTDTQYF. As DNA, the CDR3 is TGTGCCAGCAGCCAAGATCGAGCGGGGGGCATTATTAGCACAGATACGCAGTATTTT. The chain employs TRBV4-2 and TRBJ2-3, with TRBD2 matching over 9 bases. Trimming took 0 bases from V and 0 from J; bases not matched to a gene: 10. Germline CDR1 LGHNA, CDR2 YNFKEQ. This CDR3 comprises 19 residues.

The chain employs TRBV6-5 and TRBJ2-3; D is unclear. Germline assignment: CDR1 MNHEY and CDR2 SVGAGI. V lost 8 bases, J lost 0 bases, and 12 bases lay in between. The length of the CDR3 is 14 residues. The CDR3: CASGADGSTDTQYF. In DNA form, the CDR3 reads TGTGCCAGCGGAGCAGACGGAAGCACAGATACGCAGTATTTT.

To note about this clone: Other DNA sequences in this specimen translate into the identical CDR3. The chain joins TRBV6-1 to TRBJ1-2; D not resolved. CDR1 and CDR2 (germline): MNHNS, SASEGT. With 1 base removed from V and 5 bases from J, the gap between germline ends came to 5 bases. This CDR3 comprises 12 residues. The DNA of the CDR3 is TGTGCCAGCAGTGAAGGGAAATATGGCTACACCTTC. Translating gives CASSEGKYGYTF.

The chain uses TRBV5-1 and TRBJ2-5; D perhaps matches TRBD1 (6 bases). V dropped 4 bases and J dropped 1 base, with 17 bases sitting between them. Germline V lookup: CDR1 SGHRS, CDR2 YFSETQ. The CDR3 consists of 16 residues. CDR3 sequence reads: CASSPQGRRGQETQYF. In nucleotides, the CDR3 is TGCGCCAGCAGCCCACAGGGTCGTAGGGGCCAAGAGACCCAGTACTTC.

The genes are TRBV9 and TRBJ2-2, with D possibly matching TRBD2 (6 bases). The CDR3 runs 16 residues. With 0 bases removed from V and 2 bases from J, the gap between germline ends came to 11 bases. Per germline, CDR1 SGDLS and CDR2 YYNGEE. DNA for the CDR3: TGTGCCAGCAGCGTAGGTTCCGGGGGTAACACCGGGGAGCTGTTTTTT. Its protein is CASSVGSGGNTGELFF.

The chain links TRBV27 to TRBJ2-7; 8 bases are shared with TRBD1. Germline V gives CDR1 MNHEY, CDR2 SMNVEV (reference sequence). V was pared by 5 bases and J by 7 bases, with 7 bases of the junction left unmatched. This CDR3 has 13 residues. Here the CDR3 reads CASSRDRSREQYF. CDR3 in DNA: TGTGCCAGCAGTCGGGACAGGTCGAGAGAGCAGTACTTC.

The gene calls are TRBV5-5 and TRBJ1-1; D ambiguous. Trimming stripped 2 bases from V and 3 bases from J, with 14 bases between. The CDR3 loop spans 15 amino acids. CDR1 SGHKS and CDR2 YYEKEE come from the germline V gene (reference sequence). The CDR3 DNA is TGTGCCAGCAGCTTAAGTCCGGGAAGAGACACTGAAGCTTTCTTT. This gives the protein CASSLSPGRDTEAFF.

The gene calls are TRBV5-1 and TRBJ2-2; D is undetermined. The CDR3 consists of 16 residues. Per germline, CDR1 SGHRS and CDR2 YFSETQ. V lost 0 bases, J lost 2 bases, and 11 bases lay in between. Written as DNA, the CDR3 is TGCGCCAGCAGCTTGGAGGCCCGACGAAACACCGGGGAGCTGTTTTTT. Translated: CASSLEARRNTGELFF.

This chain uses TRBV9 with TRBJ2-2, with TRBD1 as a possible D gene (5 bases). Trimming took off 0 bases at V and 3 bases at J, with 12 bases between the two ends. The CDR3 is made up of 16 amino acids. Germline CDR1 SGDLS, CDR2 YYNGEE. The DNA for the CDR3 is TGTGCCAGCAGCGTAGAAGGTCAGGGTGACACCGGGGAGCTGTTTTTT. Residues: CASSVEGQGDTGELFF.

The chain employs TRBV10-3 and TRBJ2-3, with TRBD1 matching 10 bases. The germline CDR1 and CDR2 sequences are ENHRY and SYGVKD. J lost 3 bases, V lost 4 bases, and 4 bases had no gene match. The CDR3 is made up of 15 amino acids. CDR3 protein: CAISGTGGLTDTQYF. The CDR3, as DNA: TGTGCCATCAGTGGGACAGGGGGGTTGACAGATACGCAGTATTTT.

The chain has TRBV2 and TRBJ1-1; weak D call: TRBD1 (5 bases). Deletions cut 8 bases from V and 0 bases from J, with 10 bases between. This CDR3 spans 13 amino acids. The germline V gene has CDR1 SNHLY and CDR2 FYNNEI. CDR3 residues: CASYLTVNTEAFF. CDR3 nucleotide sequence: TGTGCCAGCTATTTGACAGTGAACACTGAAGCTTTCTTT.

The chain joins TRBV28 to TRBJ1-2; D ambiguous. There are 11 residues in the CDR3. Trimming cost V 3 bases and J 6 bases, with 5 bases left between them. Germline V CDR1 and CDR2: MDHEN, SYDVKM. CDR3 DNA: TGTGCCAGCAGTTTTAGGAATGGCTACACCTTC. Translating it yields CASSFRNGYTF.

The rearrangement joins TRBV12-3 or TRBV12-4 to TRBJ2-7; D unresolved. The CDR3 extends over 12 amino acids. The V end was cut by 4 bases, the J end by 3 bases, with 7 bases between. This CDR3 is CASSYNHYEQYF. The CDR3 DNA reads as TGTGCCAGCAGTTACAACCACTACGAGCAGTACTTC.

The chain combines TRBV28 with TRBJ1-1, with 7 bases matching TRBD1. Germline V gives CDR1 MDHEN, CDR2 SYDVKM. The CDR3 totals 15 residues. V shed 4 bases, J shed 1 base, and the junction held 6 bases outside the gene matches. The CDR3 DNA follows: TGTGCCAGCAGTTCTTACAGGGGACCGAACACTGAAGCTTTCTTT. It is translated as CASSSYRGPNTEAFF. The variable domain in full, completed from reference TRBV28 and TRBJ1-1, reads DVKVTQSSRYLVKRTGEKVFLECVQDMDHENMFWYRQDPGLGLRLIYFSYDVKMKEKGDIPEGYSVSREKKERFSLILESASTNQTSMYLCASSSYRGPNTEAFFGQGTRLTVV.

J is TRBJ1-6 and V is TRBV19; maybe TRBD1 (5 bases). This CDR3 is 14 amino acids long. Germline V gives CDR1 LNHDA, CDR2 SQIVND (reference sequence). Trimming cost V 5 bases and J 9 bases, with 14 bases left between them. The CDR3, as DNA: TGTGCCAGTAGTGACAGAGGGAATGTTTCACCCCTCCACTTT. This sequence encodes CASSDRGNVSPLHF.

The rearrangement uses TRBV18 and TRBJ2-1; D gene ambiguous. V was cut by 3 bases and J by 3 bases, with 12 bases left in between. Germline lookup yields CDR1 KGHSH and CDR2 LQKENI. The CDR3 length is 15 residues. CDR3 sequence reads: CASSPDPPGYNEQFF. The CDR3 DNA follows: TGTGCCAGCTCACCCGACCCCCCAGGCTACAATGAGCAGTTCTTC.

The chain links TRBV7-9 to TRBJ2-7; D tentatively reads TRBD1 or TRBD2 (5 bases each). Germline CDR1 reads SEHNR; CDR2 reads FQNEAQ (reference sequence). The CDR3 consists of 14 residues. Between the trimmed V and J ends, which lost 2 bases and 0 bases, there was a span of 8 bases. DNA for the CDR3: TGTGCCAGCAGCTTATCAGGGACCTCCTACGAGCAGTACTTC. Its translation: CASSLSGTSYEQYF.

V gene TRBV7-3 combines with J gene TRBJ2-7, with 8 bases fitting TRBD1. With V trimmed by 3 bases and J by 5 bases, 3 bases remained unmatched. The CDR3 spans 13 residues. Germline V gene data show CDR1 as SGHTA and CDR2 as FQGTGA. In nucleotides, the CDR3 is TGTGCCAGCAGCTTTGACAGGGGCCACGAGCAGTACTTC. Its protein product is CASSFDRGHEQYF.

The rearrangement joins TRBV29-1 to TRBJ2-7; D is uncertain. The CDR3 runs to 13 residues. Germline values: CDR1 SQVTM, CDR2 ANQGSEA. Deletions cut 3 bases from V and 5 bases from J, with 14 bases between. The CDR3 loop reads CSVDAGRLHEQYF. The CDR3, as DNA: TGCAGCGTTGATGCCGGACGTCTCCACGAGCAGTACTTC.

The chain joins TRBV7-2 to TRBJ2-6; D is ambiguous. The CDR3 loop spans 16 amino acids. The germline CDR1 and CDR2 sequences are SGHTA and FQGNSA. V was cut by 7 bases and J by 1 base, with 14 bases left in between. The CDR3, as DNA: TGTGCCAGCACCCCTTTAGGCCTATCTGGGGCCAACGTCCTGACTTTC. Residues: CASTPLGLSGANVLTF.

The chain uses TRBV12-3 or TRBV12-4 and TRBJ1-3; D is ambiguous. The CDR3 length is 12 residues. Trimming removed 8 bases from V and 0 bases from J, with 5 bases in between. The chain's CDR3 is CASLGSGNTIYF. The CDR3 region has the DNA TGTGCCAGCCTTGGCTCTGGAAACACCATATATTTT.